The rows below give T cell receptor beta chains drawn from one sample of a study of blood T cell repertoires in COVID-19. Repertoires were generated with immunoSEQ multiplex PCR, while TCRdb's copy carries only in-frame clones and drops some. The repertoire consists of 200,000 to 250,000 clones, with around 83% occurring once and the leading ten covering roughly 8.2%. The source material was peripheral blood. These receptors came from a woman of 80 years or more with COVID-19, enrolled during active disease. The CDR3 runs from the conserved cysteine through the conserved F or W. A D gene is named only where the DNA matches it firmly. The size field is filled for only some rows; it gives once, few, many or a size class.

clone_size	d_call	v_call	j_call	cdr3_nt	cdr3_aa
-	TRBD1	TRBV28	TRBJ1-6	TGTGCCAGCAGTTTAAACAGGGGATCTAATTCACCCCTCCACTTT	CASSLNRGSNSPLHF
-	-	TRBV5-1	TRBJ1-2	TGCGCCAGCAGCGTAGACGGCAGGGGAATCGAGGGCTACACCTTC	CASSVDGRGIEGYTF
-	-	TRBV11-2	TRBJ2-1	TGTGCCAGCAGCTTAGTCAGGGGCCCCTACAATGAGCAGTTCTTC	CASSLVRGPYNEQFF
-	TRBD2	TRBV28	TRBJ2-1	TGTGCCAGCAGTTTCCTAGCGGCAAACTACAATGAGCAGTTCTTC	CASSFLAANYNEQFF
-	-	TRBV5-1	TRBJ1-5	TGCGCCAGCAGCTTACAGGGCGATCAGCCCCAGCATTTT	CASSLQGDQPQHF
few	TRBD1	TRBV6-5	TRBJ2-7	TGTGCCAGCAGGGGAACAGGGGCTTCCTACGAGCAGTACTTC	CASRGTGASYEQYF
-	TRBD2	TRBV24-1	TRBJ2-5	TGTGCCACCAGTGCCGACCGCCTAGCGGGTCAAGAGACCCAGTACTTC	CATSADRLAGQETQYF
-	-	TRBV10-3	TRBJ1-5	TGTGCCATCAACAGAGAGCCAGGGTTCCAGCCCCAGCATTTT	CAINREPGFQPQHF
-	-	TRBV5-1	TRBJ2-4	TGCGCCAGCAGCTTGGGGACAAACCGAGGCATTCAGTACTTC	CASSLGTNRGIQYF
-	-	TRBV18	TRBJ2-7	TGTGCCAGCTCACCGGCGGACTACGAGCAGTACTTC	CASSPADYEQYF
-	-	TRBV15	TRBJ2-5	TGTGCCACCAGCAGAGGGGGGCTACTAGGGAGAGAGACCCAGTACTTC	CATSRGGLLGRETQYF
once	TRBD2	TRBV29-1	TRBJ2-6	TGCAGCGTTGAAAGCGGGGCTGGGGCCAACGTCCTGACTTTC	CSVESGAGANVLTF
-	-	TRBV5-1	TRBJ1-6	TGCGCCAGCGCGAGTTCTTCACCCTATAATTCACCCCTCCACTTT	CASASSSPYNSPLHF
few	-	TRBV20-1	TRBJ1-1	TGCAGTGCTAGTGGGGGTGGGGCAGTTGGGGCTTTCTTT	CSASGGGAVGAFF
once	-	TRBV7-8	TRBJ1-2	TGTGCCAGCAGCCAGGGAGGCTTTAACTATGGCTACACCTTC	CASSQGGFNYGYTF
-	-	TRBV19	TRBJ2-6	TGTGCCAGTAGGGTAGAGAGCTCTGGGGCCAACGTCCTGACTTTC	CASRVESSGANVLTF
-	-	TRBV18	TRBJ2-1	TGTGCCAGCTCACCAACAGGGTTCTCCTACAATGAGCAGTTCTTC	CASSPTGFSYNEQFF
-	-	TRBV10-3	TRBJ2-6	TGTGCCATCAGTGAAGTACCCCCGACAGTTTTTAGAACCTCTGGGGCCAACGTCCTGACTTTC	CAISEVPPTVFRTSGANVLTF
-	TRBD1	TRBV5-1	TRBJ1-1	TGCGCCAGCAGCCGGACAGGAGAGATGAACACTGAAGCTTTCTTT	CASSRTGEMNTEAFF
-	TRBD1	TRBV11-2	TRBJ1-2	TGTGCCAGCAGCTTAGGGACAGGGGTCTACACCTTC	CASSLGTGVYTF
-	TRBD1	TRBV28	TRBJ2-7	TGTGCCAGCAGTTGGGCGGGACAGGGGAAGACCGAGCAGTACTTC	CASSWAGQGKTEQYF
-	TRBD1	TRBV27	TRBJ2-7	TGTGCCAGCACTTCGGTGAGACAGGGGGCCCACGAGCAGTACTTC	CASTSVRQGAHEQYF
-	-	TRBV29-1	TRBJ2-4	TGCAGCGCCGTAGCCAAAAACATTCAGTACTTC	CSAVAKNIQYF
once	-	TRBV6-4	TRBJ1-2	TGTGCCAGCAGTGTTGGACTTAGCGGTTATGGCTACACCTTC	CASSVGLSGYGYTF
-	TRBD2	TRBV28	TRBJ2-7	TGTGCCAGCAGTTTGCCGACTAGCCCCGCCTCTGAGCAGTACTTC	CASSLPTSPASEQYF
-	-	TRBV20-1	TRBJ1-4	TGCAGTGCTAGAGTAGTGGAAAAACTGTTTTTT	CSARVVEKLFF
-	TRBD1	TRBV7-2	TRBJ1-2	TGTGCCAGCAGCTTCCCGGGACAGGGTACGGGCTACACCTTC	CASSFPGQGTGYTF
-	-	TRBV20-1	TRBJ2-5	TGCAGTGCTAGAGGGGCCGGGGCCCAGTACTTC	CSARGAGAQYF
-	TRBD1	TRBV30	TRBJ1-2	TGTGCCTGGGTGACAGGGCATGGCTACACCTTC	CAWVTGHGYTF
-	TRBD1	TRBV30	TRBJ2-3	TGTGCCTGGGGGGGGACAGGGAGGCATACGCAGTATTTT	CAWGGTGRHTQYF
-	TRBD2	TRBV28	TRBJ2-3	TGTGCCAGCAGCCCTACGGGGACTACCACAGATACGCAGTATTTT	CASSPTGTTTDTQYF
-	TRBD1	TRBV28	TRBJ1-5	TGTGCCAGCCCCTCGGACAGGGATTTGGTACAGCCCCAGCATTTT	CASPSDRDLVQPQHF
-	-	TRBV6-5	TRBJ1-3	TGTGCCAGCAGTTTAAGAACCTACTCTGGAAACACCATATATTTT	CASSLRTYSGNTIYF
-	-	TRBV6-2/TRBV6-3	TRBJ2-7	TGTGCCAGCAGTGGGTTGATCCGGGACAAGGCATTCTACGAGCAGTACTTC	CASSGLIRDKAFYEQYF
-	-	TRBV4-3	TRBJ1-6	TGCGCCAGCAGCCAGGGAGGGATTTCACCCCTCCACTTT	CASSQGGISPLHF
-	-	TRBV30	TRBJ2-7	TGTGCCTGGAGTAAGACAGGCGGCGGGTCCTACGAGCAGTACTTC	CAWSKTGGGSYEQYF
-	-	TRBV3-1/TRBV3-2	TRBJ2-2	TGTGCCAGCAGCCCTAACACCGGGGAGCTGTTTTTT	CASSPNTGELFF
few	TRBD1	TRBV19	TRBJ1-2	TGTGCCAGTAGTATGCGACAGGGAGGCAACTATGGCTACACCTTC	CASSMRQGGNYGYTF
few	TRBD1	TRBV5-6	TRBJ1-2	TGTGCCAGCAGCTTGGGGGACAGGGAGTTTTATGGCTACACCTTC	CASSLGDREFYGYTF
-	-	TRBV7-2	TRBJ2-3	TGTGCCAGCAGCTTAGGGGGGGTACGCACAGATACGCAGTATTTT	CASSLGGVRTDTQYF
-	TRBD1	TRBV24-1	TRBJ1-3	TGTGCCACCAGTAAGGACAGGCACTCTGGAAACACCATATATTTT	CATSKDRHSGNTIYF
-	-	TRBV18	TRBJ1-5	TGTGCCAGCTCACCACCTAGCCGGGAGCCCCAGCATTTT	CASSPPSREPQHF
-	-	TRBV28	TRBJ2-3	TGTGCCAGCAGTCCCACCGGGGGAGTGGGAGCCCAGTATTTT	CASSPTGGVGAQYF
-	TRBD1	TRBV14	TRBJ2-3	TGTGCCAGCAGCCCACTGGACAGGGGAGATACGCAGTATTTT	CASSPLDRGDTQYF
few	-	TRBV18	TRBJ1-2	TGTGCCAGCTCAACCGAACAGGGTAACTATGGCTACACCTTC	CASSTEQGNYGYTF
-	TRBD1	TRBV28	TRBJ1-1	TGTGCCAGCAGTAGGGACAGGCACACTGAAGCTTTCTTT	CASSRDRHTEAFF
-	TRBD1	TRBV6-5	TRBJ1-2	TGTGCCAGCAGCGACACGCTGACAGGGCTCTATGGCTACACCTTC	CASSDTLTGLYGYTF
few	-	TRBV9	TRBJ1-2	TGTGCCAGCAGTCAGAATGGTGGCTACACCTTC	CASSQNGGYTF
-	TRBD2	TRBV24-1	TRBJ2-2	TGTGCCACCAGTGACCCCAGACTAGCAGTAGCCGGGGAGCTGTTTTTT	CATSDPRLAVAGELFF
-	TRBD1	TRBV3-1/TRBV3-2	TRBJ1-1	TGTGCCAGCAGCCAGGGACAGCCGCGGACTGAAGCTTTCTTT	CASSQGQPRTEAFF
once	-	TRBV2	TRBJ1-5	TGTGCCAGCAGTTGGGACTACAATCAGCCCCAGCATTTT	CASSWDYNQPQHF
-	TRBD1	TRBV30	TRBJ2-5	TGTGCCTGGAGTGGGCGGACAGGGGCCCAGTACTTC	CAWSGRTGAQYF
-	TRBD2	TRBV5-6	TRBJ2-5	TGTGCCAGCAGCTTGGCTAGCGGGAGTAGAGAGACCCAGTACTTC	CASSLASGSRETQYF
-	TRBD1	TRBV19	TRBJ1-5	TGTGCCAGTAGTAAGGGGACAGGGGGCTCTCAGCCCCAGCATTTT	CASSKGTGGSQPQHF
-	-	TRBV7-9	TRBJ1-3	TGTGCCAGCAGCCAGACTGGTGGAAACACCATATATTTT	CASSQTGGNTIYF
many	-	TRBV12-3/TRBV12-4	TRBJ2-1	TGTGCCAGCAGACTTTACAATGAGCAGTTCTTC	CASRLYNEQFF
-	-	TRBV3-1/TRBV3-2	TRBJ1-5	TGTGCCAGCAGTTCCAGACAGGCTAATCAGCCCCAGCATTTT	CASSSRQANQPQHF
-	-	TRBV10-3	TRBJ2-7	TGTGCCATCAGTGAGTCTTGGGGCAGAATCTACGAGCAGTACTTC	CAISESWGRIYEQYF
-	-	TRBV30	TRBJ1-2	TGTGCCCTTGGCTTTCTCTATGGCTACACCTTC	CALGFLYGYTF
-	-	TRBV2	TRBJ1-1	TGTGCCAGCAGCGGGGGGCGTCCCACTGAAGCTTTCTTT	CASSGGRPTEAFF